This is a list of T cell receptor beta chains from one sample in a study of shared T cell receptors in the human thymus. Clones were read by immunoSEQ multiplex PCR, and TCRdb kept only the in-frame ones, dropping some. The sample has 600,000 or so clones; around 87% are singletons. The sample was also linked to a second study, of human thymus T cells.

What was sequenced was thymocytes. All receptors come from a boy younger than two with a congenital heart defect. The CDR3 runs from the conserved cysteine through the conserved F or W. D genes are given only for firm matches. Not all rows give a size; the values are once, few, many and, for expanded clones, a class.

>TRBV11-2|TRBJ1-1|-|-
TGTGCCAGCAGTCCGGGATACGAGGGGGACACTGAAGCTTTCTTT
CASSPGYEGDTEAFF
>TRBV11-2|TRBJ2-7|TRBD1|-
TGTGCCAGCAGCCCCCGGACAGGGTGGCTCGAGCAGTACTTC
CASSPRTGWLEQYF
>TRBV28|TRBJ2-1|TRBD2|-
TGTGCCAGCAGTGGCCTAGCGGGACTCGATGAGCAGTTCTTC
CASSGLAGLDEQFF
>TRBV27|TRBJ1-6|-|-
TGTGCCAGCAGTCCAGGGAGGACCTATAATTCACCCCTCCACTTT
CASSPGRTYNSPLHF
>TRBV11-2|TRBJ1-1|TRBD1|-
TGTGCCAGCAGCCCTAGAAGGGACAGAGGAATGAACACTGAAGCTTTCTTT
CASSPRRDRGMNTEAFF
>TRBV19|TRBJ1-6|-|-
TGTGCCAGTAGTCTGGAGTGGGGAACGGGGAATTCACCCCTCCACTTT
CASSLEWGTGNSPLHF
>TRBV19|TRBJ2-7|-|few
TGTGCCAGTAGTTATTGGCGAGGTGAAATCTACGAGCAGTACTTC
CASSYWRGEIYEQYF
>TRBV14|TRBJ2-7|TRBD2|-
TGTGCCAGCAGCCATCGAAGCGGGAGCTTAGACTACGAGCAGTACTTC
CASSHRSGSLDYEQYF
>TRBV9|TRBJ2-3|-|-
TGTGCCAGCAGCGGGGGGGTGTACACAGATACGCAGTATTTT
CASSGGVYTDTQYF
>TRBV7-2|TRBJ2-7|TRBD1|-
TGTGCCAGCAGCTTACGACAGGGGGGAACCTACGAGCAGTACTTC
CASSLRQGGTYEQYF
>TRBV5-4|TRBJ2-7|-|once
TGTGCCAGCAGAATGGGACCACAGGGCTACGAGCAGTACTTC
CASRMGPQGYEQYF
>TRBV28|TRBJ1-5|-|-
TGTGCCAGCAGTGCCTCCAGTCAGGGGAGAGTAAGCAATCAGCCCCAGCATTTT
CASSASSQGRVSNQPQHF
>TRBV5-8|TRBJ2-1|TRBD2|-
TGTGCCAGCAGCCCGGGACTAGCCCGATACAATGAGCAGTTCTTC
CASSPGLARYNEQFF
>TRBV15|TRBJ2-2|TRBD2|once
TGTGCCACCAGCAGAGGACGGGGGGCCGGGGAGCTGTTTTTT
CATSRGRGAGELFF
>TRBV10-3|TRBJ1-2|-|-
TGTGCCATCAGTGACGACAGACACTATGGCTACACCTTC
CAISDDRHYGYTF
>TRBV18|TRBJ1-1|-|-
TGTGCCAGCTCACCACTACACAGGGTAGGGACTGAAGCTTTCTTT
CASSPLHRVGTEAFF
>TRBV5-4|TRBJ1-1|-|-
TGTGCCAGCAGCTCTTGGACAGACCCGAACACTGAAGCTTTCTTT
CASSSWTDPNTEAFF
>TRBV10-2|TRBJ2-7|TRBD2|once
TGCGCCAGCAGTGAGTCCGGGACTAGCGGAAACTACGAGCAGTACTTC
CASSESGTSGNYEQYF
>TRBV6-1|TRBJ2-3|-|-
TGTGCCAGCAGTGAAGATTGGGAGTATACGCAGTATTTT
CASSEDWEYTQYF
>TRBV6-6|TRBJ2-7|-|-
TGTGCCAGCTCTACAGTTATCTCCTACGAGCAGTACTTC
CASSTVISYEQYF
>TRBV6-5|TRBJ2-7|TRBD1|-
TGTGCCAGCAGTGGTGGGGGACAGGGGGCCTACGAGCAGTACTTC
CASSGGGQGAYEQYF
>TRBV4-1|TRBJ2-3|TRBD1|-
TGCGCCAGCAGCCAAGACGGGACAGGGGTTGGCACAGATACGCAGTATTTT
CASSQDGTGVGTDTQYF
>TRBV6-5|TRBJ1-5|-|-
TGTGCCAGCAGTTCCACAGGGATTCTCAATCAGCCCCAGCATTTT
CASSSTGILNQPQHF
>TRBV6-5|TRBJ1-4|-|-
TGTGCCAGCAGTTACGGGCCCCGGGGGGAAAAACTGTTTTTT
CASSYGPRGEKLFF
>TRBV28|TRBJ1-1|-|-
TGTGCCAGCAGTCCTGGTTCTCAGTTACTGAACACTGAAGCTTTCTTT
CASSPGSQLLNTEAFF
>TRBV27|TRBJ2-7|TRBD2|-
TGTGCCAGCAGTCCTATACCTCCAACCCCTAGCGGGAGGGCCTACGAGCAGTACTTC
CASSPIPPTPSGRAYEQYF
>TRBV30|TRBJ1-1|TRBD1|-
TGTGCCTGGAGTCCCTACAGGGGTTCGGACACTGAAGCTTTCTTT
CAWSPYRGSDTEAFF
>TRBV15|TRBJ1-1|-|-
TGTGCCACCAGCAGCCCACTGCGAACTGAAGCTTTCTTT
CATSSPLRTEAFF
>TRBV5-1|TRBJ2-7|TRBD2|-
TGCGCCAGCAGGGTTACTAGCGGCCCCTACGAGCAGTACTTC
CASRVTSGPYEQYF
>TRBV4-3|TRBJ2-7|TRBD2|-
TGCGCCAGCAGCCTTTACCCCGGGACTAGCGGGGGCTACGAGCAGTACTTC
CASSLYPGTSGGYEQYF
>TRBV5-4|TRBJ1-1|-|-
TGTGCCAGCAGCTTTGCCCTGGATGGGGCTATGAACACTGAAGCTTTCTTT
CASSFALDGAMNTEAFF
>TRBV15|TRBJ1-3|-|-
TGTGCCACCAGCAGAAGGGGTCGCCAGATACCGACAAACACCATATATTTT
CATSRRGRQIPTNTIYF
>TRBV11-2|TRBJ2-7|-|-
TGTGCCAGCAGCTTAGATACAGGTTCCTACGAGCAGTACTTC
CASSLDTGSYEQYF
>TRBV27|TRBJ2-1|TRBD2|-
TGTGCCAGCAGTTTATTACCCCGACCGGGACTAGAACCCTACAATGAGCAGTTCTTC
CASSLLPRPGLEPYNEQFF
>TRBV28|TRBJ2-7|TRBD2|-
TGTGCCAGCAGTAGAGACGGGAGGGTCTACGAGCAGTACTTC
CASSRDGRVYEQYF
>TRBV6-1|TRBJ1-5|-|-
TGTGCCAGCAGTGAATACCTGTTGGGGGCTACTAATCAGCCCCAGCATTTT
CASSEYLLGATNQPQHF
>TRBV4-2|TRBJ2-7|TRBD1|-
TGTGCCAGCAGCCAACGATTACCACAGGGGAACTCCTACGAGCAGTACTTC
CASSQRLPQGNSYEQYF
>TRBV15|TRBJ1-5|TRBD1|few
TGTGCCACCAGCAGCACCCCCACAGGGGCGCGCTCTTTCGGGCCCCAGCATTTT
CATSSTPTGARSFGPQHF
>TRBV7-2|TRBJ2-5|-|-
TGTGCCAGCAGACGGGGACTCCTACAAGAGACCCAGTACTTC
CASRRGLLQETQYF
>TRBV19|TRBJ1-1|TRBD1|-
TGTGCCAGCCGGGACAGGAACACTGAAGCTTTCTTT
CASRDRNTEAFF
>TRBV11-2|TRBJ2-3|TRBD1|-
TGTGCCAGCAGCCCAGCCCCGGGACAGGGGGCAGATACGCAGTATTTT
CASSPAPGQGADTQYF
>TRBV5-1|TRBJ2-7|-|-
TGCGCCAGCTCAAGGGGGGGGGCGAGGGGGAACTACGAGCAGTACTTC
CASSRGGARGNYEQYF
>TRBV7-6|TRBJ1-1|TRBD1|-
TGTGCCAGCAGTCCGACCCCCGGGACAGGGCCCCCTTCCCCAATGAACACTGAAGCTTTCTTT
CASSPTPGTGPPSPMNTEAFF